The clone carrying this T cell receptor (beta chain) has just one count. Its target is unknown. In germline, CDR1 is KGHSH, CDR2 LQKENI. V was shortened by 3 bases and J by 7 bases, with 9 bases between the two germline ends. The CDR3 is made up of 12 amino acids. The 120-subject validation cohort, separate from the 666-subject first cohort, included the donors. Repertoires were generated with immunoSEQ multiplex PCR, while TCRdb's copy carries only in-frame clones and drops some. Here the sample spans more than 85,000 clones, roughly nine tenths being singletons. This record belongs to a study of cytomegalovirus exposure and HLA in healthy donors. Overall study results and limits: The investigators catalogued 150 or so TCR beta chains as cytomegalovirus-associated.

The chain joins TRBV18 to TRBJ1-2, with D perhaps matching TRBD1 (6 bases). The sample was PBMCs. This clonotype was sampled from a woman aged 18-29 years in good health and CMV-seronegative. The CDR3 region is CASSPDRSGYTF. The CDR3 region has the DNA TGTGCCAGCTCACCGGACAGATCTGGCTACACCTTC.